The 17 T cell receptor beta chains below come from one sample, sequenced in a study of T cell changes during pregnancy in multiple sclerosis. Profiled with immunoSEQ multiplex PCR; TCRdb holds only in-frame clones, not every one. The sample has fewer than 150,000 clones; 96% are singletons. This specimen consisted of peripheral blood, obtained after pregnancy. These receptors all come from a female donor with multiple sclerosis, enrolled in a pregnancy study.

The rearrangement joins TRBV5-1 to TRBJ2-5, with D perhaps TRBD2 (5 bases). Germline V gene lookup returns CDR1 SGHRS and CDR2 YFSETQ. The V end lost 3 bases, the J end lost 0 bases, and 15 bases lay between the germline ends. The CDR3 extends over 16 amino acids. CDR3: CASSSVLGRDQETQYF. DNA of the CDR3: TGCGCCAGCAGCTCGGTACTAGGGCGGGACCAAGAGACCCAGTACTTC.

The chain has TRBV6-1 and TRBJ2-1; TRBD2 matches 7 bases. The length of the CDR3 is 13 residues. After removal of 10 bases from V and 7 bases from J, the junction contained 10 bases not matched to a gene. Germline assignment: CDR1 MNHNS and CDR2 SASEGT. In DNA, the CDR3 is TGTGCCATCCGGGCCTGGGAGGGAAATGAGCAGTTCTTC. Translated: CAIRAWEGNEQFF.

This rearrangement joins TRBV4-1 to TRBJ2-7; possible D gene TRBD2, 5 bases. Germline V gene lookup returns CDR1 MGHRA and CDR2 YSYEKL. V lost 1 base and J 3 bases, leaving 13 bases between the germline ends. The CDR3 covers 15 residues. This CDR3 is CASSQGRGERYEQYF. For the CDR3, the DNA is TGCGCCAGCAGCCAAGGCCGGGGAGAGCGCTACGAGCAGTACTTC.

The chain is built from TRBV28 and TRBJ1-4; TRBD1 matches at 7 bases. The CDR3 has 12 residues. Looked up from germline, CDR1 is MDHEN and CDR2 is SYDVKM. The CDR3 spells CATGQTNEKLFF. The CDR3 DNA follows: TGTGCTACGGGACAGACGAATGAAAAACTGTTTTTT.

CDR3 residues: CASSLDRSNTEAFF. CDR3 nucleotides: TGCGCCAGCAGCTTGGACAGGTCGAACACTGAAGCTTTCTTT. The chain joins TRBV5-1 to TRBJ1-1; TRBD1 might be the D (5 bases). This CDR3 has 14 amino acids. Trimming left V 0 bases short and J 1 base short, with 7 bases between. The germline V gene has CDR1 SGHRS and CDR2 YFSETQ.

The gene calls are TRBV13 and TRBJ2-7, with no clear D. The CDR3 contains 13 residues. Trimming pared 0 bases from V and 3 bases from J, leaving 6 bases between. The V gene's germline CDR1 is PRHDT and CDR2 FYEKMQ (reference sequence). The CDR3 protein is CASSLGYSYEQYF. DNA of the CDR3: TGTGCCAGCAGCTTAGGCTACAGCTACGAGCAGTACTTC.

The chain couples TRBV27 to TRBJ2-7, with D possibly being TRBD1 (6 bases). Germline V gives CDR1 MNHEY, CDR2 SMNVEV (reference sequence). The CDR3 contains 14 residues. V was shortened by 5 bases and J by 0 bases, with 11 bases between the two germline ends. Here the CDR3 DNA reads TGTGCCAGCAGTATTACAGGGTACTCCTACGAGCAGTACTTC. Encoded protein: CASSITGYSYEQYF.

The V call is TRBV15, the J call TRBJ2-7, with 8 bases lining up with TRBD2. CDR3 length: 14 amino acids. The V segment lost 5 bases and the J segment 0 bases; nucleotides outside the gene matches: 3. Per germline, CDR1 LNHNV and CDR2 YYDKDF (reference sequence). DNA of the CDR3: TGTGCCACCAGCGAGGGGACTAGCTCCTACGAGCAGTACTTC. It specifies CATSEGTSSYEQYF.

The chain links TRBV5-4 to TRBJ2-1; the D gene is possibly TRBD1 (6 bases). The CDR3 spans 14 residues. Germline V gene lookup returns CDR1 SGHNT and CDR2 YYREEE (reference sequence). The ends were cut back, 2 bases at V and 9 bases at J, with 15 bases in the middle. This chain's CDR3 is CASSFPPKDSEQFF. The CDR3, as DNA: TGTGCCAGCAGCTTTCCCCCGAAGGACAGTGAGCAGTTCTTC.

This chain links TRBV6-5 with TRBJ2-7; 14 bases map to TRBD2. Unmatched junction bases numbered 7, after V lost 5 bases and J lost 7 bases. Germline V gene lookup returns CDR1 MNHEY and CDR2 SVGAGI. The CDR3 is 15 residues long. The CDR3, as DNA: TGTGCCAGCAGTCCGGGGACTAGCGGGAGTGGGGAGCAGTACTTC. It specifies CASSPGTSGSGEQYF.

The chain employs TRBV5-8 and TRBJ2-3; TRBD1 might be the D (6 bases). The CDR3 is 14 residues long. CDR1 and CDR2 from the germline V gene are SGHTS and YDEGEE. V shed 3 bases and J shed 2 bases, with 10 bases lying between them. The chain's CDR3 is CASSSWTATDTQYF. The DNA of the CDR3 is TGTGCCAGCAGCTCATGGACAGCCACAGATACGCAGTATTTT.

The gene calls are TRBV11-2 and TRBJ2-7; TRBD2 agrees at 9 bases. Germline V CDR1 and CDR2: SGHAT, FQNNGV. CDR3 length: 15 residues. V lost 0 bases to trimming and J lost 4 bases; unmatched junction nucleotides: 4. This CDR3 reads CASSLEASGTYEQYF. In nucleotides, the CDR3 is TGTGCCAGCAGCTTAGAGGCTAGCGGGACTTACGAGCAGTACTTC.

This clone appeared once. This chain joins TRBV23-1 and TRBJ2-7; no firm D call. TRBV23-1 is placed among ORFs of uncertain function. This CDR3 has 11 residues. V dropped 7 bases and J dropped 3 bases, with 7 bases sitting between them. CDR3: CASNIHYEQYF. CDR3 nucleotides: TGCGCCAGCAACATTCACTACGAGCAGTACTTC.

J is TRBJ2-1 and V is TRBV29-1; perhaps TRBD2 as D (5 bases). Germline V lookup: CDR1 SQVTM, CDR2 ANQGSEA. CDR3 length: 13 residues. Trimming removed 6 bases at V and 9 bases at J, with 18 bases between. The CDR3 loop reads CSVPRTFATEQFF. As DNA, the CDR3 is TGCAGCGTCCCGCGGACTTTTGCGACTGAGCAGTTCTTC.

The rearrangement joins TRBV28 to TRBJ2-5; unclear D gene. The CDR3 covers 19 residues. V was cut by 1 base and J by 5 bases, with 26 bases left in between. CDR1 and CDR2 (germline): MDHEN, SYDVKM. The CDR3 DNA reads as TGTGCCAGCAGTTTATATTTTTCTGATTCGGGTCGTGCTTCGGAGACCCAGTACTTC. Protein: CASSLYFSDSGRASETQYF.

The chain employs TRBV27 and TRBJ1-5, with TRBD1 as a possible D gene (5 bases). The germline V gene has CDR1 MNHEY and CDR2 SMNVEV (reference sequence). V lost 5 bases, J lost 4 bases, and 12 bases lay in between. The CDR3 is made up of 14 amino acids. CDR3 sequence: CASSTIAGNQPQHF. As DNA, the CDR3 is TGTGCCAGCAGTACTATCGCAGGGAATCAGCCCCAGCATTTT.

The V and J genes are TRBV5-1 and TRBJ2-5, with unresolved D. Germline CDR1 is SGHRS and CDR2 is YFSETQ. V shed 4 bases and J shed 4 bases, with 11 bases lying between them. This CDR3 is 13 amino acids long. As DNA, the CDR3 is TGCGCCAGCAGCCATCGACAAAGAGAGACCCAGTACTTC. Encoded protein: CASSHRQRETQYF.